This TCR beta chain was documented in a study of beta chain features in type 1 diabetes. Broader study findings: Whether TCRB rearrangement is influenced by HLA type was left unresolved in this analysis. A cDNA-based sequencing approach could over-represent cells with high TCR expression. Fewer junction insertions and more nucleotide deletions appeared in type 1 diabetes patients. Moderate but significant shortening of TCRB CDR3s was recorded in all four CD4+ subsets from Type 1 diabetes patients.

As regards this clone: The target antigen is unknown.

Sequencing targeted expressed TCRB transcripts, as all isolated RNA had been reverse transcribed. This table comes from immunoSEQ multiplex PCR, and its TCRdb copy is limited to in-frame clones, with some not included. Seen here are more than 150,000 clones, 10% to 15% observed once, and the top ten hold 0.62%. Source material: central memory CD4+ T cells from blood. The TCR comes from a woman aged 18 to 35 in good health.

The DNA of the CDR3 is TGCGCCAGCAGCCAAGATATGGCGGGAGTTAGCGTTAGTGAGCAGTTCTTC. Amino acids: CASSQDMAGVSVSEQFF. The V gene is TRBV4-3, the J gene TRBJ2-1, with 7 bases matching TRBD2. This CDR3 has 17 amino acids. V shed 0 bases and J 9 bases; nucleotides not matched to a gene: 14. Germline V CDR1 and CDR2: LGHNA, YSLEER.